The 30 T cell receptor beta chains listed next were all sequenced from one sample in a study of Ad26.COV2.S vaccination and SARS-CoV-2 variants. Profiling relied on immunoSEQ multiplex PCR, and the TCRdb table lists in-frame clones only, not all of them. Among fewer than 400,000 clones, around four fifths were seen once, and the ten largest hold approximately 2.2%. The treatment denotes: 15 to 20 received Ad26.COV2.S at low or high dose, single or two shots; several received placebo; per-sample allocation not given. Specimens were obtained on day 63 following the first vaccine or placebo injection. Sequencing was performed on peripheral blood, taken in a trial of Ad26.COV2.S vaccine versus placebo. Receptors were obtained from a person aged 18-65 years who received the Ad26.COV2.S COVID-19 vaccine or a placebo.

The table lists this clone with a few counts. This sequence joins TRBV5-4 and TRBJ1-4, with TRBD1 identical over 9 bases. The CDR3 spans 14 residues. Trimming took 0 bases from V and 8 from J; bases not matched to a gene: 2. Germline V lookup: CDR1 SGHNT, CDR2 YYREEE (reference sequence). The CDR3, as DNA: TGTGCCAGCAGCTTGGACAGGGGGCAAGAAAAACTGTTTTTT. It codes for CASSLDRGQEKLFF.

This clone has a count of ten or more. The chain employs TRBV19 and TRBJ2-3; 12 bases map to TRBD2. The CDR3 is made up of 19 amino acids. With V trimmed by 5 bases and J by 2 bases, 14 bases remained unmatched. CDR1 is LNHDA, CDR2 SQIVND, per germline (reference sequence). CDR3 bases: TGTGCCAGTAGTGCTCCCCGGCCGACTAGCGGGGGCCTCACAGATACGCAGTATTTT. Protein sequence: CASSAPRPTSGGLTDTQYF.

The chain combines TRBV6-5 with TRBJ1-1; D might be TRBD1 (5 bases). The V end lost 6 bases, the J end lost 5 bases, and 10 bases lay between the germline ends. This CDR3 has 12 residues. CDR1 is MNHEY, CDR2 SVGAGI, per germline. CDR3 nucleotides: TGTGCCAGCAGCCCCGGGGGGACTGAAGCTTTCTTT. Amino acid sequence: CASSPGGTEAFF.

J is TRBJ1-4 and V is TRBV5-1; D is ambiguous. CDR1 SGHRS and CDR2 YFSETQ come from the germline V gene. V was cut by 3 bases and J by 4 bases, with 7 bases left in between. The CDR3 runs 13 residues. This CDR3 is CASSSGNNEKLFF. The CDR3 DNA is TGCGCCAGCAGCTCCGGGAATAATGAAAAACTGTTTTTT.

The table lists this clone with a few counts. The V call is TRBV14, the J call TRBJ2-7; 9 bases agree with TRBD1. Germline values: CDR1 SGHDN, CDR2 FVKESK. The CDR3 loop spans 13 amino acids. The J segment lost 6 bases and the V segment lost 1 base, leaving 1 base of the junction unmatched. The CDR3 spells CASSQVTGGEQYF. DNA of the CDR3: TGTGCCAGCAGCCAAGTGACAGGGGGCGAGCAGTACTTC.

Notes on this clone: Its ends do not fully match the called genes, so a read error is possible. The gene calls are TRBV7-3 and TRBJ2-2; 9 bases map to TRBD1. CDR1 is SGHTA and CDR2 is FQGTGA in the germline V gene. The length of the CDR3 is 14 residues. CDR3: CASRLTGGSGELFF. CDR3 bases: TGTGCCAGCAGGTTAACAGGGGGCTCCGGGGAGCTGTTTTTT.

V and J are TRBV5-6 and TRBJ2-4; 8 bases agree with TRBD1. V shed 4 bases and J 7 bases; nucleotides not matched to a gene: 4. This CDR3 contains 13 residues. The germline CDR1 and CDR2 sequences are SGHDT and YYEEEE. The CDR3 region is CASSRQGRNIQYF. In DNA, the CDR3 is TGTGCCAGCAGCCGACAGGGGAGGAACATTCAGTACTTC.

The rearrangement uses TRBV6-1 and TRBJ2-1; D remains ambiguous. The V gene's germline CDR1 is MNHNS and CDR2 SASEGT. Trimming took 2 bases from V and 3 from J, leaving 8 bases between them. There are 14 residues in the CDR3. CDR3 loop: CASSELGSYNEQFF. Here the CDR3 DNA reads TGTGCCAGCAGTGAATTGGGCAGCTACAATGAGCAGTTCTTC.

The V call is TRBV5-1, the J call TRBJ2-6; 10 bases match TRBD2. The CDR3 spans 17 residues. Trimming cost V 4 bases and J 4 bases; bases outside gene matches: 8. Germline V gene data show CDR1 as SGHRS and CDR2 as YFSETQ. CDR3 coding DNA: TGCGCCAGCAGCCTTTGGACTAGCGGTTTAGGGGCCAACGTCCTGACTTTC. Translating it yields CASSLWTSGLGANVLTF. The full variable domain, its missing parts supplied by reference TRBV5-1 and TRBJ2-6, is KAGVTQTPRYLIKTRGQQVTLSCSPISGHRSVSWYQQTPGQGLQFLFEYFSETQRNKGNFPGRFSGRQFSNSRSEMNVSTLELGDSALYLCASSLWTSGLGANVLTFGAGSRLTVL.

The rearrangement uses TRBV4-2 and TRBJ2-3; D is ambiguous. V lost 1 base to trimming and J lost 0 bases, with 5 bases between them. This CDR3 is built from 14 residues. CDR1 and CDR2 from the germline V gene are LGHNA and YNFKEQ. Here the CDR3 reads CASSQAVSTDTQYF. The CDR3 nucleotides are TGTGCCAGCAGCCAAGCGGTAAGCACAGATACGCAGTATTTT.

V usage is TRBV2 and J usage is TRBJ2-1; maybe TRBD2 (5 bases). CDR1 SNHLY and CDR2 FYNNEI come from the germline V gene. V shed 1 base and J shed 7 bases, with 5 bases lying between them. The CDR3 spans 12 residues. CDR3 sequence (DNA): TGTGCCAGCAGTGAAGGGGAGAATGAGCAGTTCTTC. This translates into CASSEGENEQFF.

The CDR3 protein is CASSYRDRSTDTQYF. CDR3 nucleotides: TGCGCCAGCAGCTACCGGGACAGGAGCACAGATACGCAGTATTTT. The gene calls are TRBV5-1 and TRBJ2-3, with 8 bases matching TRBD1. CDR3 length equals 15 residues. The germline gives CDR1 SGHRS, CDR2 YFSETQ. The J segment lost 0 bases and the V segment lost 3 bases, leaving 3 bases of the junction unmatched.

The chain uses TRBV12-5 and TRBJ1-6, with a weak D call TRBD1 (5 bases). The germline V gene encodes CDR1 LGHNT and CDR2 FRNRAP. This CDR3 spans 14 amino acids. The V end was cut by 1 base, the J end by 8 bases, with 9 bases between. The CDR3 sequence is CASGLGGRDSPLHF. CDR3 DNA sequence: TGTGCTAGTGGTTTGGGGGGGAGGGATTCACCCCTCCACTTT.

As DNA, the CDR3 is TGTGCCTGGAGTGTCAACAGGTTGGAGACCCAGTACTTC. Protein sequence: CAWSVNRLETQYF. The chain recombines TRBV30 with TRBJ2-5; perhaps TRBD1 as D (5 bases). This CDR3 region has 13 residues. Trimming left V 0 bases short and J 5 bases short, with 10 bases between. The germline CDR1 and CDR2 sequences are GTSNPN and SVGIG (reference sequence).

The gene calls are TRBV6-1 and TRBJ2-3; 7 nucleotides align to TRBD2. The CDR3 covers 15 residues. J was trimmed by 3 bases and V by 1 base; bases with no gene match: 4. Per germline, CDR1 MNHNS and CDR2 SASEGT. CDR3 nucleotide sequence: TGTGCCAGCAGTGAAGGTGGGGGGGTGACAGATACGCAGTATTTT. Encoded protein: CASSEGGGVTDTQYF.

This sequence joins TRBV7-3 and TRBJ1-1; 10 nucleotides agree with TRBD1. CDR1 is SGHTA, CDR2 FQGTGA, per germline. Trimming took 5 bases from V and 5 from J; bases not matched to a gene: 2. The CDR3 spans 13 residues. The CDR3: CASSPGQGTEAFF. CDR3 sequence (DNA): TGTGCCAGCAGCCCGGGACAGGGGACTGAAGCTTTCTTT.

V usage is TRBV7-3 and J usage is TRBJ2-1; TRBD2 is a possible D gene (5 bases). Trimming shortened V by 5 bases and J by 1 base, and 18 bases separated the two germline ends. The CDR3 totals 17 residues. Germline loops: CDR1 SGHTA, CDR2 FQGTGA. The CDR3 DNA reads as TGTGCCAGCAGCCCTCGGGAAGGGCCTGGATCCTACAATGAGCAGTTCTTC. This gives the protein CASSPREGPGSYNEQFF.

The chain employs TRBV5-1 and TRBJ1-3; 9 nucleotides align to TRBD1. Germline loops: CDR1 SGHRS, CDR2 YFSETQ. The CDR3 sequence is 15 residues long. V was clipped by 4 bases and J by 3 bases; unmatched bases: 5. The CDR3 spells CASSGGTGYGNTIYF. CDR3 nucleotide sequence: TGCGCCAGCAGCGGGGGGACAGGGTATGGAAACACCATATATTTT.

The chain carries TRBV27 and TRBJ2-5, with TRBD2 as a possible D gene (6 bases). This CDR3 contains 13 residues. The V gene's germline CDR1 is MNHEY and CDR2 SMNVEV (reference sequence). Trimming took off 5 bases at V and 9 bases at J, with 16 bases between the two ends. The CDR3 protein is CASSPPWGEPQYF. The CDR3 DNA reads TGTGCCAGCAGTCCGCCCTGGGGGGAGCCCCAGTACTTC.

This chain connects TRBV28 to TRBJ2-5, with TRBD1 identical over 7 bases. The V and J ends lost 5 bases and 1 base, in that order; junction bases with no gene match: 1. CDR1 is MDHEN and CDR2 is SYDVKM in the germline V gene. The CDR3 spans 13 residues. The CDR3 here is CASSRTGQETQYF. CDR3 DNA sequence: TGTGCCAGCAGTCGGACAGGCCAAGAGACCCAGTACTTC. Combining the CDR3 with reference TRBV28 and TRBJ2-5 gives the whole variable domain DVKVTQSSRYLVKRTGEKVFLECVQDMDHENMFWYRQDPGLGLRLIYFSYDVKMKEKGDIPEGYSVSREKKERFSLILESASTNQTSMYLCASSRTGQETQYFGPGTRLLVL.

This chain uses TRBV27 with TRBJ1-5; TRBD1 agrees at 10 bases. The V segment lost 2 bases and the J segment 7 bases; nucleotides outside the gene matches: 2. Looked up from germline, CDR1 is MNHEY and CDR2 is SMNVEV (reference sequence). The CDR3 loop spans 14 amino acids. The chain's CDR3 is CASSLGTGDQPQHF. In nucleotides, the CDR3 is TGTGCCAGCAGTTTAGGGACAGGGGACCAGCCCCAGCATTTT.

The chain couples TRBV6-1 to TRBJ1-2, with D unclear. The CDR3 has 13 residues. CDR1 is MNHNS and CDR2 is SASEGT in the germline V gene. Trimming removed 2 bases at V and 5 bases at J, with 9 bases between. The CDR3 region has the DNA TGTGCCAGCAGTGAATGGTCTGAGTATGGCTACACCTTC. Translation: CASSEWSEYGYTF.

Comments on this clone: One end of the junction does not line up with germline, which may come from a read error. The V gene is TRBV5-4, the J gene TRBJ2-2, with D perhaps TRBD1 (6 bases). The CDR3 consists of 15 residues. Germline loops: CDR1 SGHNT, CDR2 YYREEE (reference sequence). The CDR3 DNA reads as TGTGTCAGCAGCACAGGGATGGCGAACACCGGGGAGCTGTTTTTT. It codes for CVSSTGMANTGELFF.

The chain combines TRBV6-6 with TRBJ1-4, with D possibly TRBD1 on 5 matching bases. Germline V gene data show CDR1 as MNHNY and CDR2 as SVGAGI (reference sequence). The ends were cut back, 5 bases at V and 10 bases at J, with 11 bases in the middle. The CDR3 totals 12 residues. The CDR3 DNA follows: TGTGCCAGCAGTGGGGACTTAGGAAAACTGTTTTTT. This sequence encodes CASSGDLGKLFF.

This clone turned up a few times. The chain has TRBV20-1 and TRBJ1-4; TRBD1 agrees at 10 bases. The CDR3 has 15 residues. J gave up 8 bases and V 3 bases, and 9 bases lay outside the gene matches. The germline V gene encodes CDR1 DFQATT and CDR2 SNEGSKA (reference sequence). The CDR3, as DNA: TGCAGTGCTAGTGACAGGGGGCTGGTGGAAGAAAAACTGTTTTTT. Translated: CSASDRGLVEEKLFF.

This clone appeared once. The chain employs TRBV5-1 and TRBJ2-2; no reliable D call. The ends were cut back, 1 base at V and 0 bases at J, with 4 bases in the middle. Germline lookup yields CDR1 SGHRS and CDR2 YFSETQ. The CDR3 is made up of 14 amino acids. This chain's CDR3 is CASSLTPNTGELFF. CDR3 nucleotides: TGCGCCAGCAGCTTGACACCGAACACCGGGGAGCTGTTTTTT. The full variable domain, completed using reference TRBV5-1 and TRBJ2-2, is KAGVTQTPRYLIKTRGQQVTLSCSPISGHRSVSWYQQTPGQGLQFLFEYFSETQRNKGNFPGRFSGRQFSNSRSEMNVSTLELGDSALYLCASSLTPNTGELFFGEGSRLTVL.

The chain uses TRBV5-1 and TRBJ2-3; 10 bases fit TRBD1. Per germline, CDR1 SGHRS and CDR2 YFSETQ. The CDR3 runs 18 residues. V lost 3 bases and J lost 3; bases outside the gene matches: 13. The CDR3 DNA sequence: TGCGCCAGCAGCTCCCCCGGACAGGGGGTTGTTGGAACAGATACGCAGTATTTT. It yields the protein CASSSPGQGVVGTDTQYF.

The chain recombines TRBV19 with TRBJ1-1, with no clear D. The CDR3 is 15 residues long. CDR1 is LNHDA and CDR2 is SQIVND in the germline V gene (reference sequence). V lost 7 bases to trimming and J lost 0 bases, with 15 bases between them. The CDR3: CASNSDDYMNTEAFF. DNA of the CDR3: TGTGCCAGTAACTCGGACGATTACATGAACACTGAAGCTTTCTTT.

V is TRBV15 and J is TRBJ1-4, with D unresolved. CDR1 is LNHNV and CDR2 is YYDKDF in the germline V gene (reference sequence). CDR3 length: 14 residues. V was shortened by 1 base and J by 7 bases, with 10 bases between the two germline ends. The CDR3 here is CATSRVQLGEKLFF. DNA for the CDR3: TGTGCCACCAGCAGAGTCCAGCTGGGTGAAAAACTGTTTTTT.

Of note for this clone: This same CDR3 is encoded by further DNA sequences in the sample. The V call is TRBV5-1, the J call TRBJ1-1; D call uncertain. The germline V and J ends were trimmed by 4 bases and 1 base, with 17 bases remaining between them. CDR1 SGHRS and CDR2 YFSETQ come from the germline V gene. The CDR3 is 16 residues long. In DNA, the CDR3 is TGCGCCAGCAGCCCCCGGGGAGCGGGATCGAACACTGAAGCTTTCTTT. Amino acid sequence: CASSPRGAGSNTEAFF.